This TCR beta chain derives from a study of cytomegalovirus exposure and HLA in healthy donors. Study-level results: Later, TCR association rates were found to vary by HLA locus, highest for DRB1 and lowest for HLA-C. Sequencing likely generated an artifact that appeared as a cluster of highly shared sequence variants. Beyond CMV serostatus, there was no information to go on about immune exposure. TCR beta chain V- and J-gene trimming was linked, in a later analysis, to a missense variant in DCLRE1C.

As for this clone: Its antigen is undetermined.

The PCR employed 60 Vbeta primers together with 13 Jbeta primers. Generated by immunoSEQ multiplex PCR, the TCRdb table keeps only in-frame clones and is missing some. Of over 150,000 clones listed, about 81% are singletons. Germline CDR1 reads ENHRY; CDR2 reads SYGVKD. V lost 6 bases to trimming and J lost 7 bases, with 13 bases between them. The CDR3 extends over 13 amino acids. Sequenced sample: PBMCs. This receptor was taken from a woman aged 50 to 60 in good health and CMV-seropositive. This chain uses TRBV10-3 with TRBJ2-1; D might be TRBD1 (5 bases). In DNA form, the CDR3 reads TGTGCCATCAGGGGAACAGGTAGTAATGAGCAGTTCTTC. Residues: CAIRGTGSNEQFF.